Shown below are 26 T cell receptor beta chains from a single sample sequenced in a study of blood T cell repertoires in COVID-19. Generated by immunoSEQ multiplex PCR, the TCRdb table keeps only in-frame clones and is missing some. Of about 90,000 clones in the sample, about 89% were seen once. The sequenced sample was peripheral blood. Receptor source: a woman aged 70-85 years with acute or convalescent COVID-19.

V usage is TRBV7-2 and J usage is TRBJ1-3; the D gene is possibly TRBD1 (5 bases). The CDR3 loop spans 19 amino acids. The germline gives CDR1 SGHTA, CDR2 FQGNSA. Trimming removed 1 base at V and 4 bases at J, with 23 bases between. CDR3 residues: CASSLELAGRPGAGNTIYF. The CDR3 coding sequence is TGTGCCAGCAGCTTAGAACTGGCAGGGAGGCCCGGGGCGGGAAACACCATATATTTT.

This sequence joins TRBV19 and TRBJ1-1, with TRBD1 matching over 9 bases. Germline loops: CDR1 LNHDA, CDR2 SQIVND (reference sequence). CDR3 length equals 15 residues. With 6 bases clipped from V and 4 bases from J, the junction kept 9 bases outside the gene matches. The CDR3 bases are TGTGCCAGTAGGGACACCGGGACAGGGTCCACTGAAGCTTTCTTT. As protein: CASRDTGTGSTEAFF.

The chain employs TRBV10-3 and TRBJ1-4; D call uncertain. Germline assignment: CDR1 ENHRY and CDR2 SYGVKD. V lost 2 bases and J 2 bases, leaving 9 bases between the germline ends. The length of the CDR3 is 15 residues. The CDR3 region is CAISELSRTNEKLFF. In DNA, the CDR3 is TGTGCCATCAGTGAGCTCTCCAGGACTAATGAAAAACTGTTTTTT.

This chain joins TRBV6-5 and TRBJ1-1; D gene unclear. Germline CDR1 and CDR2: MNHEY and SVGAGI. The CDR3 is made up of 13 amino acids. Trimming removed 6 bases at V and 6 bases at J, with 14 bases between. The CDR3: CASRPSGSPEAFF. The DNA for the CDR3 is TGTGCCAGCAGACCTTCGGGGTCCCCTGAAGCTTTCTTT.

The genes are TRBV6-5 and TRBJ2-7; 8 positions agree with TRBD1. Germline V gives CDR1 MNHEY, CDR2 SVGAGI. Trimming took 5 bases from V and 5 from J; bases not matched to a gene: 8. The CDR3 has 14 amino acids. CDR3 DNA: TGTGCCAGCAGTCGGACAGGGTATTCGGACGAGCAGTACTTC. Its protein is CASSRTGYSDEQYF.

The V call is TRBV2, the J call TRBJ2-5, with 8 bases that match TRBD1. Germline assignment: CDR1 SNHLY and CDR2 FYNNEI. The CDR3 has 16 residues. V gave up 2 bases and J gave up 3 bases; unmatched junction bases: 8. The CDR3 is CASSEPRGQGEETQYF. CDR3 nucleotides: TGTGCCAGCAGTGAACCGCGAGGACAGGGAGAAGAGACCCAGTACTTC. Full variable domain (missing parts from reference TRBV2 and TRBJ2-5): EPEVTQTPSHQVTQMGQEVILRCVPISNHLYFYWYRQILGQKVEFLVSFYNNEISEKSEIFDDQFSVERPDGSNFTLKIRSTKLEDSAMYFCASSEPRGQGEETQYFGPGTRLLVL.

The chain couples TRBV14 to TRBJ2-7, with 9 bases identical to TRBD1. This CDR3 region has 15 residues. Germline CDR1 SGHDN, CDR2 FVKESK. The trim removed 4 bases at V and 6 bases at J, leaving 10 bases unmatched. This CDR3 is CASSRAGQGLVEQYF. For the CDR3, the DNA is TGTGCCAGCAGCCGAGCGGGACAGGGCCTCGTCGAGCAGTACTTC.

CDR3 protein: CASSSRDTMEAGELFF. CDR3 in DNA: TGTGCCAGCTCATCCAGGGACACCATGGAAGCCGGGGAGCTGTTTTTT. J is TRBJ2-2 and V is TRBV18; D possibly corresponds to TRBD1 (6 bases). CDR1 is KGHSH, CDR2 LQKENI, per germline. The ends were cut back, 5 bases at V and 6 bases at J, with 19 bases in the middle. The CDR3 runs to 16 residues.

The chain uses TRBV13 and TRBJ2-2; 7 positions match TRBD2. V was pared by 5 bases and J by 0 bases, with 12 bases of the junction left unmatched. Germline assignment: CDR1 PRHDT and CDR2 FYEKMQ (reference sequence). This CDR3 has 18 amino acids. CDR3 nucleotides: TGTGCCAGCAGCCGACGGTCAGGCACTAGCGCGAACACCGGGGAGCTGTTTTTT. Its protein product is CASSRRSGTSANTGELFF.

This rearrangement joins TRBV30 to TRBJ2-5; TRBD2 matches 15 bases. The CDR3 is 15 residues long. V was pared by 1 base and J by 7 bases, with 4 bases of the junction left unmatched. Germline V gene lookup returns CDR1 GTSNPN and CDR2 SVGIG (reference sequence). The CDR3 region has the DNA TGTGCCTGGAGTGGAGGACTAGCGGGAGGGGCGACCCAGTACTTC. This codes for CAWSGGLAGGATQYF.

The chain recombines TRBV28 with TRBJ2-5, with D perhaps matching TRBD2 (6 bases). Per germline, CDR1 MDHEN and CDR2 SYDVKM. There are 14 residues in the CDR3. The V end was cut by 11 bases, the J end by 5 bases, with 21 bases between. The CDR3 is CAVGMWGVGETQYF. The DNA for the CDR3 is TGTGCCGTAGGAATGTGGGGGGTCGGTGAGACCCAGTACTTC.

This clone has a handful of counts. V gene TRBV2 combines with J gene TRBJ1-1; TRBD1 matches 7 bases. V gave up 4 bases and J gave up 5 bases; unmatched junction bases: 7. Per germline, CDR1 SNHLY and CDR2 FYNNEI. The CDR3 has 14 residues. CDR3 in amino acids: CASSALGTDTEAFF. In DNA, the CDR3 is TGTGCCAGCAGTGCCCTTGGGACAGATACTGAAGCTTTCTTT.

The V and J genes are TRBV18 and TRBJ2-7, with D tentatively TRBD2 (5 bases). Germline V gene data show CDR1 as KGHSH and CDR2 as LQKENI. V was cut by 3 bases and J by 2 bases, with 14 bases left in between. This CDR3 region has 15 residues. DNA of the CDR3: TGTGCCAGCTCACCCCGATTCGCGGGCGCCTACGAGCAGTACTTC. Encoded protein: CASSPRFAGAYEQYF.

The gene calls are TRBV19 and TRBJ2-5; perhaps TRBD2 as D (5 bases). Germline loops: CDR1 LNHDA, CDR2 SQIVND (reference sequence). This CDR3 comprises 15 residues. V lost 4 bases and J 3 bases, leaving 15 bases between the germline ends. The CDR3 DNA follows: TGTGCCAGTAGTAACCACTTGGACGGGAAAGAGACCCAGTACTTC. Its protein product is CASSNHLDGKETQYF.

This clone was seen a few times. This chain connects TRBV5-6 to TRBJ2-2; TRBD2 matches at 8 bases. Germline assignment: CDR1 SGHDT and CDR2 YYEEEE. The CDR3 contains 14 residues. Trimming cost V 1 base and J 4 bases; bases outside gene matches: 0. The CDR3 DNA sequence: TGTGCCAGCAGCTTGAGCGGGAGCACCGGGGAGCTGTTTTTT. Protein product: CASSLSGSTGELFF.

V usage is TRBV5-4 and J usage is TRBJ2-3; D gene uncertain. V was shortened by 0 bases and J by 2 bases, with 13 bases between the two germline ends. This CDR3 has 16 amino acids. CDR1 is SGHNT, CDR2 YYREEE, per germline (reference sequence). The CDR3 nucleotides read TGTGCCAGCAGCTTGGGTGGTGCGATAGACACAGATACGCAGTATTTT. Its protein product is CASSLGGAIDTDTQYF.

This chain joins TRBV18 and TRBJ2-7; possibly TRBD2 for D (5 bases). This CDR3 has 15 amino acids. Trimming took 3 bases from V and 0 from J, leaving 12 bases between them. The V gene's germline CDR1 is KGHSH and CDR2 LQKENI. CDR3 nucleotides: TGTGCCAGCTCACCGGGAGCCTCTTACTCCTACGAGCAGTACTTC. Amino acids: CASSPGASYSYEQYF. The full variable domain, in which reference TRBV18 and TRBJ2-7 provide the parts outside the CDR3, is NAGVMQNPRHLVRRRGQEARLRCSPMKGHSHVYWYRQLPEEGLKFMVYLQKENIIDESGMPKERFSAEFPKEGPSILRIQQVVRGDSAAYFCASSPGASYSYEQYFGPGTRLTVT.

The chain employs TRBV19 and TRBJ2-1; TRBD2 aligns across 9 bases. This CDR3 contains 16 residues. The ends lost 3 bases at V and 7 bases at J; junction bases unmatched: 10. CDR1 is LNHDA and CDR2 is SQIVND in the germline V gene (reference sequence). CDR3 amino acids: CASSISGRFVGNEQFF. The CDR3 DNA sequence: TGTGCCAGTAGTATTAGCGGGAGATTCGTAGGGAATGAGCAGTTCTTC.

The V call is TRBV28, the J call TRBJ1-5, with D tentatively TRBD1 (5 bases). This CDR3 has 16 residues. Trimming removed 1 base from V and 3 bases from J, with 13 bases in between. Germline lookup yields CDR1 MDHEN and CDR2 SYDVKM. CDR3 sequence reads: CASSLSPGLHNQPQHF. CDR3 coding DNA: TGTGCCAGCAGTTTATCTCCAGGGCTACACAATCAGCCCCAGCATTTT.

V usage is TRBV28 and J usage is TRBJ1-1, with D unclear. CDR1 is MDHEN, CDR2 SYDVKM, per germline. The CDR3 is 13 residues long. V lost 3 bases and J lost 1, with 6 bases in between. The chain's CDR3 is CASSLTSNTEAFF. CDR3 nucleotide sequence: TGTGCCAGCAGTTTGACTTCGAACACTGAAGCTTTCTTT.

This clone was seen once. The chain employs TRBV6-2 or TRBV6-3 and TRBJ1-6; 9 bases map to TRBD1. Trimming took 6 bases from V and 7 from J; bases not matched to a gene: 7. The V gene's germline CDR1 is MNHEY and CDR2 SVGEGT. This CDR3 is 15 amino acids long. In DNA, the CDR3 is TGTGCCAGCAGCTCCCACAGGGGGCAGAATTCACCCCTCCACTTT. It codes for CASSSHRGQNSPLHF.

J is TRBJ2-1 and V is TRBV7-2; TRBD1 might be the D (5 bases). Trimming shortened V by 1 base and J by 4 bases, and 11 bases separated the two germline ends. Germline loops: CDR1 SGHTA, CDR2 FQGNSA. The CDR3 has 15 amino acids. The CDR3 coding sequence is TGTGCCAGCAGCTTAGGGGCAGGGCCGTACAATGAGCAGTTCTTC. Translating it yields CASSLGAGPYNEQFF.

The V and J genes are TRBV11-3 and TRBJ2-2; a weak D match, TRBD1 (5 bases). V lost 1 base, J lost 6 bases, and 12 bases lay in between. The CDR3 sequence is 15 residues long. Germline-derived CDR1 and CDR2 are SGHNT and YENEEA. CDR3: CASSLGQGSAGELFF. DNA for the CDR3: TGTGCCAGCAGCTTAGGCCAGGGATCGGCCGGGGAGCTGTTTTTT.

This chain uses TRBV5-5 with TRBJ1-2; D possibly corresponds to TRBD1 (5 bases). V lost 4 bases and J 3 bases, leaving 19 bases between the germline ends. The CDR3 contains 16 residues. Germline V gene sequence: CDR1 SGHKS, CDR2 YYEKEE (reference sequence). The CDR3 reads CASSHDTGLGDYGYTF. The CDR3 DNA reads TGTGCCAGCAGCCACGATACAGGATTAGGGGACTATGGCTACACCTTC.

The CDR3 nucleotides are TGTGCCAGCAGCTACATCAGGGGGCCTGGAAACACCATATATTTT. Protein product: CASSYIRGPGNTIYF. This rearrangement joins TRBV11-2 to TRBJ1-3; 8 bases align to TRBD1. CDR1 and CDR2 (germline): SGHAT, FQNNGV. Losses at the gene ends were 4 bases for V and 2 bases for J; bases not matched to a gene: 4. The CDR3 sequence is 15 residues long.

V gene TRBV30 combines with J gene TRBJ2-3, with a possible D match to TRBD1 (6 bases). Trimming took 2 bases from V and 2 from J, leaving 20 bases between them. Germline V CDR1 and CDR2: GTSNPN, SVGIG (reference sequence). CDR3 length: 17 residues. The CDR3 nucleotides are TGTGCCTGGAGTATCGTGGCGGCAGGGGTTAACACAGATACGCAGTATTTT. This encodes CAWSIVAAGVNTDTQYF.